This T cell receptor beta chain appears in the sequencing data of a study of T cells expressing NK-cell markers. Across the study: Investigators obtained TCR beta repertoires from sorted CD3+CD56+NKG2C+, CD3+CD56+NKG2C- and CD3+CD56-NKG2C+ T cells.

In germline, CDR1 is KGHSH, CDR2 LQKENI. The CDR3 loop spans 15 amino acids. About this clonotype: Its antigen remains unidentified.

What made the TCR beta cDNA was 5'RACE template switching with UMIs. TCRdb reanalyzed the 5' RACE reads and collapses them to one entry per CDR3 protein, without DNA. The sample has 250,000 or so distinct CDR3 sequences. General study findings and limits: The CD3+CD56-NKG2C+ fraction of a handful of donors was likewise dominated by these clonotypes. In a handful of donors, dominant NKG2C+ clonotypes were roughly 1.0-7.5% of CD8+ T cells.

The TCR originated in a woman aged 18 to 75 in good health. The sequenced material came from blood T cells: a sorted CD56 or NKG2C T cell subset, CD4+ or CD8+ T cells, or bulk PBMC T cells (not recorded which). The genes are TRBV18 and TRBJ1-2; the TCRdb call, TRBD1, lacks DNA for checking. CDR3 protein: CASSADGTGRIGYTF.